Each of the 10 T cell receptor beta chains below was sequenced from the same sample in a study of shared clonotypes between healthy human individuals. CD8 cells regarded as naive lacked CD45RO, were positively chosen for CCR7, and omitted terminally differentiated effector memory CD45RA+ cells. Libraries were prepared by immunoSEQ multiplex PCR; TCRdb keeps only in-frame clonotypes and omits some of them. This table has around 1.9 million clones, 85% to 95% appearing once. Sequenced: naive CD8+ T cells from PBMCs. These receptors were obtained from a young man in good health. Some clones in this sample may be carry-over from other donors' samples.

A word on this clone: Other DNA sequences within the sample encode an identical CDR3. The rearrangement uses TRBV18 and TRBJ2-3, with 9 bases lining up with TRBD2. This CDR3 has 17 amino acids. CDR1 and CDR2 (germline): KGHSH, LQKENI. Unmatched junction bases numbered 7, after V lost 0 bases and J lost 3 bases. For the CDR3, the DNA is TGTGCCAGCTCACCACCAAGTCTAGCGGGAACTACAGATACGCAGTATTTT. Translation gives CASSPPSLAGTTDTQYF.

V is TRBV2 and J is TRBJ2-5; D possibly corresponds to TRBD2 (5 bases). Trimming left V 7 bases short and J 4 bases short, with 13 bases between. The CDR3 runs to 13 residues. CDR1 is SNHLY and CDR2 is FYNNEI in the germline V gene. The CDR3, as DNA: TGTGCCAGCAACGGGGAGAGTAGAGAGACCCAGTACTTC. As protein: CASNGESRETQYF.

This rearrangement joins TRBV7-9 to TRBJ1-2; no clear D gene. Trimming removed 0 bases at V and 6 bases at J, with 11 bases between. Germline CDR1 SEHNR, CDR2 FQNEAQ (reference sequence). CDR3 length equals 14 residues. The CDR3 bases are TGTGCCAGCAGCTTAGCTTACGCGGCAGATGGCTACACCTTC. Its protein product is CASSLAYAADGYTF.

The J gene is TRBJ1-2, the V gene TRBV28; 10 positions agree with TRBD1. The CDR3 contains 15 residues. V gave up 4 bases and J gave up 6 bases; unmatched junction bases: 8. Per germline, CDR1 MDHEN and CDR2 SYDVKM. The CDR3 sequence: CASSSDRGLLNGYTF. As DNA, the CDR3 is TGTGCCAGCAGTTCGGACAGGGGGTTACTGAATGGCTACACCTTC.

The CDR3 sequence: CASSFGLGRGNQPQHF. The DNA for the CDR3 is TGTGCCAGCAGCTTTGGATTGGGCAGGGGCAATCAGCCCCAGCATTTT. The chain recombines TRBV5-6 with TRBJ1-5; a possible D gene is TRBD1 (5 bases). CDR1 and CDR2 from the germline V gene are SGHDT and YYEEEE. The CDR3 spans 16 residues. V lost 2 bases, J lost 2 bases, and 14 bases lay in between.

The chain is built from TRBV6-6 and TRBJ1-1; D not resolved. Between the trimmed V and J ends, which lost 2 bases and 3 bases, there was a span of 10 bases. This CDR3 comprises 14 residues. CDR1 is MNHNY, CDR2 SVGAGI, per germline (reference sequence). CDR3 bases: TGTGCCAGCAGTTACCGGGCGGTAGACACTGAAGCTTTCTTT. This encodes CASSYRAVDTEAFF.

This chain uses TRBV7-8 with TRBJ1-1; unclear D gene. Germline V gives CDR1 SGHVS, CDR2 FQNEAQ. Trimming stripped 3 bases from V and 2 bases from J, with 13 bases between. CDR3 length: 15 amino acids. CDR3: CASSFRAVSNTEAFF. CDR3 in DNA: TGTGCCAGCAGCTTTCGGGCAGTTTCTAACACTGAAGCTTTCTTT. The full variable domain, its missing parts supplied by reference TRBV7-8 and TRBJ1-1, is GAGVSQSPRYKVAKRGQDVALRCDPISGHVSLFWYQQALGQGPEFLTYFQNEAQLDKSGLPSDRFFAERPEGSVSTLKIQRTQQEDSAVYLCASSFRAVSNTEAFFGQGTRLTVV.

The genes are TRBV28 and TRBJ2-1; D perhaps matches TRBD2 (6 bases). CDR1 is MDHEN, CDR2 SYDVKM, per germline. This CDR3 has 16 residues. V was cut by 6 bases and J by 4 bases, with 19 bases left in between. CDR3 amino acids: CASRWDVGGWYNEQFF. Here the CDR3 DNA reads TGTGCCAGCAGATGGGACGTCGGGGGATGGTACAATGAGCAGTTCTTC.

V and J are TRBV27 and TRBJ2-7, with no clear D. The CDR3 extends over 13 amino acids. V lost 5 bases and J 5 bases, leaving 13 bases between the germline ends. The germline V gene has CDR1 MNHEY and CDR2 SMNVEV (reference sequence). The CDR3 is CASSPLGSHEQYF. The CDR3 DNA reads TGTGCCAGCAGTCCCCTAGGGTCCCACGAGCAGTACTTC.

The chain carries TRBV11-2 and TRBJ2-7, with D possibly being TRBD1 (5 bases). Trimming shortened V by 0 bases and J by 2 bases, and 17 bases separated the two germline ends. Germline values: CDR1 SGHAT, CDR2 FQNNGV. The CDR3 has 17 residues. This CDR3 reads CASSLDLNRLSTYEQYF. DNA for the CDR3: TGTGCCAGCAGCTTAGATCTGAACAGGTTGTCGACCTACGAGCAGTACTTC.